This is a list of T cell receptor beta chains from one sample in a study of T cell responses to AZD1222 COVID-19 vaccine. Sequencing was performed with immunoSEQ multiplex PCR; in TCRdb, only in-frame clones are kept and a portion is missing. The profile covers about 70,000 clones, with more than 70% appearing a single time and around 4.4% taken by the ten largest. The material was peripheral blood, obtained 28 days after the second dose of the MenACWY control vaccine. The receptors come from an adult who received the MenACWY meningococcal vaccine as a control. The CDR3 runs from the conserved cysteine through the conserved F or W. A D gene is named only where the DNA matches it firmly. Clone size appears in some rows only: once, few, many, or a class for an expanded clone.

j_gene: TRBJ2-1
len: 17
abundance: once
d_gene: TRBD2
v_gene: TRBV7-8
CDR3aa: CASSPLGTSGSLNEQFF
CDR3nt: TGTGCCAGCAGCCCTCTGGGGACTAGCGGGAGTTTAAATGAGCAGTTCTTC

j_gene: TRBJ1-2
len: 15
abundance: NA
d_gene: NA
v_gene: TRBV30
CDR3aa: CAWRGLGSANYGYTF
CDR3nt: TGTGCCTGGAGAGGTCTGGGGTCAGCTAACTATGGCTACACCTTC

j_gene: TRBJ1-2
len: 14
abundance: NA
d_gene: TRBD1
v_gene: TRBV27
CDR3aa: CASSLDRASLGYTF
CDR3nt: TGTGCCAGCAGTTTAGACAGGGCTTCCTTAGGCTACACCTTC

j_gene: TRBJ1-4
len: 14
abundance: once
d_gene: NA
v_gene: TRBV7-9
CDR3aa: CASSLGDPLGKLFF
CDR3nt: TGTGCCAGCAGCTTAGGGGACCCACTAGGGAAACTGTTTTTT

j_gene: TRBJ1-4
len: 15
abundance: NA
d_gene: TRBD1
v_gene: TRBV27
CDR3aa: CASSFTGGWNEKLFF
CDR3nt: TGTGCCAGCAGTTTCACAGGGGGCTGGAATGAAAAACTGTTTTTT

j_gene: TRBJ2-1
len: 14
abundance: NA
d_gene: NA
v_gene: TRBV10-3
CDR3aa: CASAVQGTYNEQFF
CDR3nt: TGTGCCTCCGCGGTGCAGGGGACTTACAATGAGCAGTTCTTC

j_gene: TRBJ1-4
len: 14
abundance: NA
d_gene: NA
v_gene: TRBV27
CDR3aa: CASSSSGLGEKLFF
CDR3nt: TGTGCCAGCAGTTCCTCGGGCCTGGGTGAAAAACTGTTTTTT

j_gene: TRBJ2-4
len: 14
abundance: NA
d_gene: NA
v_gene: TRBV9
CDR3aa: CASSVDVARNIQYF
CDR3nt: TGTGCCAGCAGCGTAGATGTGGCAAGAAACATTCAGTACTTC

j_gene: TRBJ1-5
len: 13
abundance: NA
d_gene: NA
v_gene: TRBV18
CDR3aa: CASSPSEDRPQHF
CDR3nt: TGTGCCAGCTCACCATCCGAAGATAGGCCCCAGCATTTT

j_gene: TRBJ2-2
len: 13
abundance: NA
d_gene: NA
v_gene: TRBV7-7
CDR3aa: CASSQLRTGELFF
CDR3nt: TGTGCCAGCAGTCAACTTCGAACCGGGGAGCTGTTTTTT

j_gene: TRBJ2-2
len: 10
abundance: NA
d_gene: NA
v_gene: TRBV10-2
CDR3aa: CASSGGFLFF
CDR3nt: TGCGCCAGCAGTGGCGGTTTTCTGTTTTTT

j_gene: TRBJ1-5
len: 14
abundance: NA
d_gene: TRBD1
v_gene: TRBV6-5
CDR3aa: CASTLDRVTQPQHF
CDR3nt: TGTGCCAGCACTCTAGACAGGGTGACTCAGCCCCAGCATTTT

j_gene: TRBJ2-1
len: 13
abundance: NA
d_gene: TRBD2
v_gene: TRBV30
CDR3aa: CACSSGGYNEQFF
CDR3nt: TGTGCCTGTTCTAGCGGGGGCTACAATGAGCAGTTCTTC

j_gene: TRBJ1-5
len: 16
abundance: NA
d_gene: NA
v_gene: TRBV7-3
CDR3aa: CASSLVRSRVNQPQHF
CDR3nt: TGTGCCAGCAGCCTAGTGAGGTCCAGAGTTAATCAGCCCCAGCATTTT

j_gene: TRBJ1-2
len: 15
abundance: NA
d_gene: TRBD1
v_gene: TRBV7-2
CDR3aa: CASSFRATGLYGYTF
CDR3nt: TGTGCCAGCAGCTTCCGAGCGACAGGGCTTTATGGCTACACCTTC

j_gene: TRBJ1-5
len: 14
abundance: NA
d_gene: NA
v_gene: TRBV28
CDR3aa: CASSPDRPKQPQHF
CDR3nt: TGTGCCAGCAGTCCAGACAGACCCAAACAGCCCCAGCATTTT

j_gene: TRBJ1-1
len: 14
abundance: NA
d_gene: TRBD1
v_gene: TRBV7-2
CDR3aa: CASSARQGGTEAFF
CDR3nt: TGTGCCAGCAGCGCGAGACAGGGGGGCACTGAAGCTTTCTTT

j_gene: TRBJ2-2
len: 13
abundance: NA
d_gene: NA
v_gene: TRBV10-3
CDR3aa: CATRGGDAGELFF
CDR3nt: TGTGCCACCAGGGGAGGGGACGCCGGGGAGCTGTTTTTT

j_gene: TRBJ2-3
len: 16
abundance: NA
d_gene: TRBD2
v_gene: TRBV7-2
CDR3aa: CASSSTSGRPTDTQYF
CDR3nt: TGTGCCAGCAGCTCGACTAGCGGGAGGCCCACAGATACGCAGTATTTT

j_gene: TRBJ1-2
len: 14
abundance: NA
d_gene: TRBD1
v_gene: TRBV7-9
CDR3aa: CASSPGQGNYGYTF
CDR3nt: TGTGCCAGCAGCCCCGGACAGGGGAACTATGGCTACACCTTC

j_gene: TRBJ1-3
len: 12
abundance: NA
d_gene: NA
v_gene: TRBV19
CDR3aa: CATQFSGNTIYF
CDR3nt: TGTGCCACCCAGTTCTCTGGAAACACCATATATTTT

j_gene: TRBJ1-1
len: 11
abundance: few
d_gene: NA
v_gene: TRBV29-1
CDR3aa: CSVADNTEAFF
CDR3nt: TGCAGCGTTGCAGATAACACTGAAGCTTTCTTT

j_gene: TRBJ2-5
len: 14
abundance: NA
d_gene: NA
v_gene: TRBV6-2/TRBV6-3
CDR3aa: CASSYSDKKETQYF
CDR3nt: TGTGCCAGCAGTTACAGCGACAAGAAAGAGACCCAGTACTTC

j_gene: TRBJ1-2
len: 14
abundance: NA
d_gene: TRBD1
v_gene: TRBV28
CDR3aa: CASSSGTDYGGYTF
CDR3nt: TGTGCCAGCAGTTCAGGGACAGATTACGGTGGCTACACCTTC

j_gene: TRBJ2-7
len: 14
abundance: NA
d_gene: NA
v_gene: TRBV28
CDR3aa: CASSPPGWHYEQYF
CDR3nt: TGTGCCAGCAGCCCCCCGGGTTGGCACTACGAGCAGTACTTC

j_gene: TRBJ1-2
len: 12
abundance: NA
d_gene: NA
v_gene: TRBV27
CDR3aa: CASRKANYGYTF
CDR3nt: TGTGCCAGCAGAAAAGCTAACTATGGCTACACCTTC

j_gene: TRBJ1-1
len: 14
abundance: NA
d_gene: TRBD1
v_gene: TRBV19
CDR3aa: CASSFSGQGNEAFF
CDR3nt: TGTGCCAGTAGTTTCTCAGGACAGGGGAATGAAGCTTTCTTT

j_gene: TRBJ2-5
len: 16
abundance: NA
d_gene: TRBD2
v_gene: TRBV5-4
CDR3aa: CASSLGSGGTRQTQYF
CDR3nt: TGTGCCAGCAGCTTGGGTAGCGGGGGGACCAGACAGACCCAGTACTTC

j_gene: TRBJ2-6
len: 15
abundance: NA
d_gene: NA
v_gene: TRBV11-2
CDR3aa: CASSLVPGGANVLTF
CDR3nt: TGTGCCAGCAGCTTAGTTCCAGGTGGGGCCAACGTCCTGACTTTC

j_gene: TRBJ1-1
len: 12
abundance: medium-sized
d_gene: NA
v_gene: TRBV5-1
CDR3aa: CASSTGSTEAFF
CDR3nt: TGCGCCAGCAGCACAGGGAGCACTGAAGCTTTCTTT

j_gene: TRBJ2-7
len: 13
abundance: few
d_gene: TRBD2
v_gene: TRBV29-1
CDR3aa: CSAGGGGWYEQYF
CDR3nt: TGCAGCGCTGGGGGGGGAGGTTGGTACGAGCAGTACTTC

j_gene: TRBJ2-3
len: 12
abundance: NA
d_gene: NA
v_gene: TRBV6-5
CDR3aa: CASRGEADTQYF
CDR3nt: TGTGCCAGCAGGGGGGAAGCAGATACGCAGTATTTT

j_gene: TRBJ2-7
len: 13
abundance: NA
d_gene: NA
v_gene: TRBV3-1/TRBV3-2
CDR3aa: CASSQDRDYEQYF
CDR3nt: TGTGCCAGCAGCCAAGACAGGGACTACGAGCAGTACTTC

j_gene: TRBJ2-2
len: 11
abundance: once
d_gene: NA
v_gene: TRBV30
CDR3aa: CAWSNTGELFF
CDR3nt: TGTGCCTGGAGCAATACCGGGGAGCTGTTTTTT

j_gene: TRBJ2-7
len: 14
abundance: NA
d_gene: NA
v_gene: TRBV28
CDR3aa: CASSLRDRSYEQYF
CDR3nt: TGTGCCAGCAGTCTCCGGGACCGTTCCTACGAGCAGTACTTC

j_gene: TRBJ1-3
len: 18
abundance: NA
d_gene: NA
v_gene: TRBV30
CDR3aa: CAWSVQAGDIAAGNTIYF
CDR3nt: TGTGCCTGGAGTGTACAGGCTGGGGACATTGCGGCTGGAAACACCATATATTTT

j_gene: TRBJ2-7
len: 14
abundance: NA
d_gene: TRBD1
v_gene: TRBV27
CDR3aa: CATWTGDYGYEQYF
CDR3nt: TGTGCCACATGGACAGGGGACTATGGGTACGAGCAGTACTTC

j_gene: TRBJ1-3
len: 15
abundance: NA
d_gene: TRBD1
v_gene: TRBV28
CDR3aa: CATLSRDRAGNTIYF
CDR3nt: TGTGCCACTTTATCCCGGGACAGAGCTGGAAACACCATATATTTT

j_gene: TRBJ2-5
len: 14
abundance: NA
d_gene: NA
v_gene: TRBV7-8
CDR3aa: CASSLRSSRETQYF
CDR3nt: TGTGCCAGCAGCTTACGGTCCAGTCGGGAGACCCAGTACTTC

j_gene: TRBJ1-3
len: 19
abundance: NA
d_gene: NA
v_gene: TRBV4-1
CDR3aa: CASSHIGHQVLVGGNTIYF
CDR3nt: TGCGCCAGCAGCCATATAGGCCACCAAGTTCTTGTTGGAGGAAACACCATATATTTT

j_gene: TRBJ2-7
len: 15
abundance: NA
d_gene: NA
v_gene: TRBV27
CDR3aa: CASRPTSGIPYEQYF
CDR3nt: TGTGCCAGCAGACCAACCTCCGGGATACCCTACGAGCAGTACTTC

j_gene: TRBJ1-1
len: 13
abundance: NA
d_gene: NA
v_gene: TRBV28
CDR3aa: CASGIGTPNGAFF
CDR3nt: TGTGCCAGCGGGATAGGGACGCCTAATGGGGCTTTCTTT

j_gene: TRBJ2-6
len: 18
abundance: NA
d_gene: TRBD2
v_gene: TRBV3-1/TRBV3-2
CDR3aa: CASSLLAGEGPGANVLTF
CDR3nt: TGTGCCAGCAGCCTTCTAGCTGGGGAGGGTCCTGGGGCCAACGTCCTGACTTTC

j_gene: TRBJ2-7
len: 14
abundance: NA
d_gene: NA
v_gene: TRBV9
CDR3aa: CASSVNGDTYEQYF
CDR3nt: TGTGCCAGCAGCGTAAACGGGGACACCTACGAGCAGTACTTC

j_gene: TRBJ2-7
len: 14
abundance: NA
d_gene: TRBD2
v_gene: TRBV2
CDR3aa: CASTIGTSGGEQYF
CDR3nt: TGTGCCAGCACCATAGGGACTAGCGGGGGAGAGCAGTACTTC